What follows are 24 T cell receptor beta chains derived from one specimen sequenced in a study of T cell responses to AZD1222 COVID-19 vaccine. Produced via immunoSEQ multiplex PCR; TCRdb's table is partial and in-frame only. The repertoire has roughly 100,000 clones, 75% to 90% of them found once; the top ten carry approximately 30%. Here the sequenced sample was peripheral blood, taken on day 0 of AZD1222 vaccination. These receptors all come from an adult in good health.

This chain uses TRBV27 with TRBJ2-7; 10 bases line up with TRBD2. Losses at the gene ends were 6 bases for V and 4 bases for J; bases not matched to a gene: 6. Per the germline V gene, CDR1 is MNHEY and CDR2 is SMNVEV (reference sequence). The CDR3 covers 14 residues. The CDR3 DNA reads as TGTGCCAGCAGAGCTAGCGGGGGCGGTTACGAGCAGTACTTC. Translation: CASRASGGGYEQYF.

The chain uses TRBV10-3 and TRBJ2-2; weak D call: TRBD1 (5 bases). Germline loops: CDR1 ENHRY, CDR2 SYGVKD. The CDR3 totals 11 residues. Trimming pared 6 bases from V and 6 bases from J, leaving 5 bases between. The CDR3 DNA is TGTGCCATCAGGACAGCCGGGGAGCTGTTTTTT. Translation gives CAIRTAGELFF.

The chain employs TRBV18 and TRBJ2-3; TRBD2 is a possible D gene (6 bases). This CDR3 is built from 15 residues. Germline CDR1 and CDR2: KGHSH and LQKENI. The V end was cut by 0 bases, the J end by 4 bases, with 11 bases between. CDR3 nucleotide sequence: TGTGCCAGCTCACCACCGACTAGTGTTTCAGATACGCAGTATTTT. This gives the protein CASSPPTSVSDTQYF.

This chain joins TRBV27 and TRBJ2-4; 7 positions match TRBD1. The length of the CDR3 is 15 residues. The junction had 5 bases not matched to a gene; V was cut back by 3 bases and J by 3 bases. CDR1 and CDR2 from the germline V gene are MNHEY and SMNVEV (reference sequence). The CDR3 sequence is CASSFVGQDKNIQYF. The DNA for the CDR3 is TGTGCCAGCAGTTTTGTTGGACAGGACAAAAACATTCAGTACTTC.

DNA of the CDR3: TGTGCCAGTAGTAGCGAGAGGGACCTATTCTCCTACGAGCAGTACTTC. It encodes CASSSERDLFSYEQYF. The chain employs TRBV19 and TRBJ2-7; D tentatively reads TRBD1 or TRBD2 (5 bases each). The V and J ends lost 4 bases and 0 bases respectively, with 16 bases between them. The CDR3 sequence is 16 residues long. The germline V gene has CDR1 LNHDA and CDR2 SQIVND (reference sequence).

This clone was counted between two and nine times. The CDR3 DNA follows: TGTGCCAGCAAGACTAGCGGGAGGTACAATGAGCAGTTCTTC. Its protein product is CASKTSGRYNEQFF. The rearrangement uses TRBV7-3 and TRBJ2-1, with 13 bases aligning to TRBD2. CDR1 is SGHTA and CDR2 is FQGTGA in the germline V gene. The CDR3 extends over 14 amino acids. Losses at the gene ends were 7 bases for V and 4 bases for J; bases not matched to a gene: 1.

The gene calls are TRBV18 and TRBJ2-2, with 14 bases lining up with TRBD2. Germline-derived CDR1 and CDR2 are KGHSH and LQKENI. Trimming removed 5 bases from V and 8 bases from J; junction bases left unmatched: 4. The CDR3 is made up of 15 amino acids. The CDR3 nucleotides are TGTGCCAGCTCAACCGGGACTAGCGGGAGAGGGGAGCTGTTTTTT. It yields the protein CASSTGTSGRGELFF. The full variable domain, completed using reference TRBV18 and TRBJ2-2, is NAGVMQNPRHLVRRRGQEARLRCSPMKGHSHVYWYRQLPEEGLKFMVYLQKENIIDESGMPKERFSAEFPKEGPSILRIQQVVRGDSAAYFCASSTGTSGRGELFFGEGSRLTVL.

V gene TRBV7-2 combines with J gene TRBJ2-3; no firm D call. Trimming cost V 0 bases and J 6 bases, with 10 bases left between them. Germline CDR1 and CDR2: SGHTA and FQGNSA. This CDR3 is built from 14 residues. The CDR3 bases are TGTGCCAGCAGCTTAGCCCCAAGTGGCGATACGCAGTATTTT. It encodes CASSLAPSGDTQYF.

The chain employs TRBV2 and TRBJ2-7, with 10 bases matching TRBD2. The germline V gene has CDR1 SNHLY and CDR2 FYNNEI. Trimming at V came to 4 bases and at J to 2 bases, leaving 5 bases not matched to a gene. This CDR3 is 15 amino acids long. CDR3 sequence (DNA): TGTGCCAGCAGTGGGAGCGGGAGGGACGCCTACGAGCAGTACTTC. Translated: CASSGSGRDAYEQYF.

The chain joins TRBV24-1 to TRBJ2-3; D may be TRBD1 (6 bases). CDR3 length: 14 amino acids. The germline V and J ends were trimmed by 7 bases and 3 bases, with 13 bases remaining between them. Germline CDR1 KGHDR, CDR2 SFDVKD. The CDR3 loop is CATRGQTETDTQYF. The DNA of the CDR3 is TGTGCCACCAGAGGACAGACCGAAACAGATACGCAGTATTTT.

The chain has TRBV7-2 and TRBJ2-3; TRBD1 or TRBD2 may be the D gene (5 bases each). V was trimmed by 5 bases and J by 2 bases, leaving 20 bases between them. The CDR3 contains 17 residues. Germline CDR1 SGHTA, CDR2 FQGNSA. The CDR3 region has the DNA TGTGCCAGCAGCAAGAGGGGTAGCGCGCTACACACAGATACGCAGTATTTT. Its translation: CASSKRGSALHTDTQYF. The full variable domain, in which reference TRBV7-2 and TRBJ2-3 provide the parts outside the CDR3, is GAGVSQSPSNKVTEKGKDVELRCDPISGHTALYWYRQSLGQGLEFLIYFQGNSAPDKSGLPSDRFSAERTGGSVSTLTIQRTQQEDSAVYLCASSKRGSALHTDTQYFGPGTRLTVL.

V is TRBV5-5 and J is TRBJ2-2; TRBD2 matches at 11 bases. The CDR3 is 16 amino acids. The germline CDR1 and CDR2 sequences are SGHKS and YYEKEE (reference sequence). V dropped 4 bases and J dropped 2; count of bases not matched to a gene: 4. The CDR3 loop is CASSLRLAGNTGELFF. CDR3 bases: TGTGCCAGCAGCCTTAGACTAGCGGGAAACACCGGGGAGCTGTTTTTT.

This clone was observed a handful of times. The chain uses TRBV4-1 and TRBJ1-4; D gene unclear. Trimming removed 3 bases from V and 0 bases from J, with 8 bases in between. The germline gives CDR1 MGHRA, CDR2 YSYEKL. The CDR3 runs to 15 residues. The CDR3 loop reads CASSQRTATNEKLFF. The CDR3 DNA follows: TGCGCCAGCAGCCAGCGGACCGCAACTAATGAAAAACTGTTTTTT.

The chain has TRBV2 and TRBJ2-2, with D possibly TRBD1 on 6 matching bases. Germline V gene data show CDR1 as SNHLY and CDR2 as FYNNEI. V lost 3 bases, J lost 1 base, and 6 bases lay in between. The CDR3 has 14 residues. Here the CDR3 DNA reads TGTGCCAGCAGTGACAGGGGGAACACCGGGGAGCTGTTTTTT. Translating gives CASSDRGNTGELFF.

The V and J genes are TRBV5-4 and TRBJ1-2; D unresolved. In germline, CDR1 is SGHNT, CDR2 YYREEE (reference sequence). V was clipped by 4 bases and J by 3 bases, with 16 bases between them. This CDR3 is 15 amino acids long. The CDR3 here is CASSPTQRAYYGYTF. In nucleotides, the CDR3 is TGTGCCAGCAGCCCCACCCAGCGAGCGTACTATGGCTACACCTTC.

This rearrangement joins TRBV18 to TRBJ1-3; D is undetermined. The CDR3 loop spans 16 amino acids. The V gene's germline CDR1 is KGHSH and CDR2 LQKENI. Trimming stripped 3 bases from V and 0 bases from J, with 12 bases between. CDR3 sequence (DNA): TGTGCCAGCTCACCTGCCGCGACACTCTCTGGAAACACCATATATTTT. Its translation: CASSPAATLSGNTIYF.

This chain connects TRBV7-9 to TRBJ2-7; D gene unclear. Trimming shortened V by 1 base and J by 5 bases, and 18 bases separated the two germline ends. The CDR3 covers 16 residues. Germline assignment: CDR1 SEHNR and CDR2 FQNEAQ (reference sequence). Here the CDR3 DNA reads TGTGCCAGCAGCTTAGAGGCCGGGCGGACCCCTGACGAGCAGTACTTC. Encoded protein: CASSLEAGRTPDEQYF.

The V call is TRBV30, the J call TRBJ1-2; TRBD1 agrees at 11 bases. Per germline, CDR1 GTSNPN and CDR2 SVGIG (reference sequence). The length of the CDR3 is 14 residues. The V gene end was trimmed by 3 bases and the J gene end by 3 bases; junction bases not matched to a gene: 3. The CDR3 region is CAWRRTGGYYGYTF. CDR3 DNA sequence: TGTGCCTGGAGGCGGACAGGGGGCTACTATGGCTACACCTTC.

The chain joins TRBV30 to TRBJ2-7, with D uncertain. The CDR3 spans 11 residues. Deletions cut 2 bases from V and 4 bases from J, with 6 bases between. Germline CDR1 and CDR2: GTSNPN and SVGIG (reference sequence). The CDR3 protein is CAWSSLYEQYF. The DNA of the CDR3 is TGTGCCTGGAGTTCCTTATACGAGCAGTACTTC.

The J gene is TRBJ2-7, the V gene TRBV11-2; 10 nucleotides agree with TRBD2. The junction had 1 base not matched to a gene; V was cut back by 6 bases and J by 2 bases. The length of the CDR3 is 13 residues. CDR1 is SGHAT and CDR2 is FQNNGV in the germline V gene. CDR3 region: CASRTSGTYEQYF. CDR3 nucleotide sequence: TGTGCCAGCAGAACTAGCGGGACCTACGAGCAGTACTTC. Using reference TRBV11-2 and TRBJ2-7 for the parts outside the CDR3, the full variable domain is EAGVAQSPRYKIIEKRQSVAFWCNPISGHATLYWYQQILGQGPKLLIQFQNNGVVDDSQLPKDRFSAERLKGVDSTLKIQPAKLEDSAVYLCASRTSGTYEQYFGPGTRLTVT.

The CDR3 coding sequence is TGTGCCAGCAGTTACTCGATTACGGACAATCAGCCCCAGCATTTT. Its translation: CASSYSITDNQPQHF. J is TRBJ1-5 and V is TRBV6-5; D not certain. Trimming removed 0 bases at V and 3 bases at J, with 9 bases between. The CDR3 has 15 amino acids. CDR1 is MNHEY and CDR2 is SVGAGI in the germline V gene.

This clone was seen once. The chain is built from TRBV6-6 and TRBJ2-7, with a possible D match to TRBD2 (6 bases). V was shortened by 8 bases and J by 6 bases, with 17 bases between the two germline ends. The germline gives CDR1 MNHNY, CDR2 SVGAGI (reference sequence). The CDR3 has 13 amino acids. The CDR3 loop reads CASGGTLGLEQYF. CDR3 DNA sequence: TGTGCCAGCGGCGGGACTCTGGGTCTCGAGCAGTACTTC.

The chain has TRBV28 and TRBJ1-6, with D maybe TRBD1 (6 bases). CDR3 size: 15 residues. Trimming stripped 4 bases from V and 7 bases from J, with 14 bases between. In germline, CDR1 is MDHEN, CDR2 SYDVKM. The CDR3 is CASSSGGAGNSPLHF. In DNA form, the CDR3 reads TGTGCCAGCAGTTCGGGGGGGGCAGGAAATTCACCCCTCCACTTT.

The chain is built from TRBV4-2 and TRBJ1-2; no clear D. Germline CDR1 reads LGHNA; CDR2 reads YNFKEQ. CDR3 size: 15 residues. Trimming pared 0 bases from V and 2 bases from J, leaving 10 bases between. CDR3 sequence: CASSQEENKNYGYTF. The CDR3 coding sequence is TGTGCCAGCAGCCAAGAAGAGAATAAGAACTATGGCTACACCTTC.